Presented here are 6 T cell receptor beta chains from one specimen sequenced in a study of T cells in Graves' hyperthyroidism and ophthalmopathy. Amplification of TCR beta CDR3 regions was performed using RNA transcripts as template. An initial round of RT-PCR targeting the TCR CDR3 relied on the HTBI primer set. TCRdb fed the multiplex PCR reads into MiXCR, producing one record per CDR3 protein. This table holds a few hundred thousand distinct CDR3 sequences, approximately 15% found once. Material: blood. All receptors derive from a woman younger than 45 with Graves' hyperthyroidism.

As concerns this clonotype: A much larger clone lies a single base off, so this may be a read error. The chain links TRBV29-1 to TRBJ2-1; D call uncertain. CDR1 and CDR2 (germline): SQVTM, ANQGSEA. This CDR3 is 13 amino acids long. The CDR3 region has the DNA TGCAGCGTTGCGACTGACTCCTGCAATGAGCAGTTCTTC. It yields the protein CSVATDSCNEQFF.

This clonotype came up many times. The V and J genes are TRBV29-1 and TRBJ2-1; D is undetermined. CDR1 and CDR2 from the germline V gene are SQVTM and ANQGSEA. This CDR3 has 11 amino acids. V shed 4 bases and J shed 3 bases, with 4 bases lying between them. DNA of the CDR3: TGCAGCGTTGGTAGCTACAATGAGCAGTTCTTC. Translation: CSVGSYNEQFF.

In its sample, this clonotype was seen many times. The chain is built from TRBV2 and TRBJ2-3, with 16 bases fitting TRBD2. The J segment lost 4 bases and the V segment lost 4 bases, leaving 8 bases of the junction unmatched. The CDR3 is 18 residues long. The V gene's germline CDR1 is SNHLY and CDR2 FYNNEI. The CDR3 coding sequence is TGTGCCAGCAGTGCAGGGGGACTAGCGGGAGGGCGGTCAGATACGCAGTATTTT. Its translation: CASSAGGLAGGRSDTQYF.

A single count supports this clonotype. This chain's CDR3 is CASSQGSGPTIRAYEQYF. CDR3 sequence (DNA): TGTGCCAGCAGCCAGGGTAGCGGCCCCACCATAAGGGCCTACGAGCAGTACTTC. The rearrangement links TRBV7-2 to TRBJ2-7, with D tentatively TRBD2 (6 bases). Looked up from germline, CDR1 is SGHTA and CDR2 is FQGNSA. This CDR3 region has 18 residues. V dropped 5 bases and J dropped 2 bases, with 25 bases sitting between them.

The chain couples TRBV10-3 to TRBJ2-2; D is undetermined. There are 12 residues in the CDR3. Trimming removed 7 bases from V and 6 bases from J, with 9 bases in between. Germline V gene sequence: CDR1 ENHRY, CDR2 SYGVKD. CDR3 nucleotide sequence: TGTGCCATCACCGGAAGCCCCGGGGAGCTGTTTTTT. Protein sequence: CAITGSPGELFF.

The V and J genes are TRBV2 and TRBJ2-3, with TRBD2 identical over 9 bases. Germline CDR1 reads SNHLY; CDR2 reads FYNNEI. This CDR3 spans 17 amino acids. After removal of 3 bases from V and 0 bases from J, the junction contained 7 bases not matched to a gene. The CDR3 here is CASSDELAGLSTDTQYF. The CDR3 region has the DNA TGTGCCAGCAGTGACGAACTAGCGGGCCTGAGCACAGATACGCAGTATTTT.